The T cell receptor beta chain described here comes from a study of T cell responses to AZD1222 COVID-19 vaccine. Study overall: The analysis combined second doses at about 4 or about 12 weeks.

Note on this clone: The antigen remains undetermined.

Study-wide findings and caveats: Possibly, clonal diversity was underestimated; donors were largely white British and included more females. Reportedly, nearly half of unique spike TCRs recognized epitopes outside B.1.351/B.1.1.7 mutations. Vaccine-associated CD4 TCRs spanned spike, dominant at 160-218 and 743-854.

TCRdb keeps only in-frame clones here, not all; method: immunoSEQ multiplex PCR. The profile shows roughly 36,000 clones, about 89% of them singletons. This clonotype originated in an adult in good health. The sequences come from peripheral blood, collected on day 0 of AZD1222 vaccination.

Here the CDR3 DNA reads TGCAGCGTTGAAAGGGACGGGAATATACGAAATACGCAGTATTTT. This encodes CSVERDGNIRNTQYF. The rearrangement links TRBV29-1 to TRBJ2-3, with D possibly being TRBD1 or TRBD2 (5 bases each). CDR1 SQVTM and CDR2 ANQGSEA come from the germline V gene. The V gene lost 2 bases and the J gene lost 7 bases, with 19 bases spanning the gap. This CDR3 has 15 residues.